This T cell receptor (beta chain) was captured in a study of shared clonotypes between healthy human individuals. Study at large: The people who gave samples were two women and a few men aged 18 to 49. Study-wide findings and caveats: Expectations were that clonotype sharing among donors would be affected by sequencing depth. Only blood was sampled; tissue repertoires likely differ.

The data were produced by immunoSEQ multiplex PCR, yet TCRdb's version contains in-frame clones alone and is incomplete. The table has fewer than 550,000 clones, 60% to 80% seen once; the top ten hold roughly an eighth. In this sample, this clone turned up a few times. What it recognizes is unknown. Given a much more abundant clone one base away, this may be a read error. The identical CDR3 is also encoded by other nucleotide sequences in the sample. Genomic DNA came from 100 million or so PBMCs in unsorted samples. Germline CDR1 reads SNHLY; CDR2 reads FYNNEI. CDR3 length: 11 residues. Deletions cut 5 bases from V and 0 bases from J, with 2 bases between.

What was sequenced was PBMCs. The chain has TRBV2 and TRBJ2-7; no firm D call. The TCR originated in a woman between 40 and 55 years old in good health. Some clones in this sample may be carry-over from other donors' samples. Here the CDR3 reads CASSYSYEQYF. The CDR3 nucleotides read TGTGCCAGCAGTTACTCCTACGAGCAGTACTTC.